This is a list of T cell receptor beta chains from one sample in a study of response to subunit inactivated influenza vaccine. One entry per CDR3 protein results from TCRdb running MiXCR on the RT-PCR reads. The sample has about 800,000 distinct CDR3 sequences, 21% seen once. Specimen: PBMCs from blood, collected 5 days after vaccination. The receptors originated from a man aged 45-60 years who received an inactivated influenza vaccine. Each CDR3 is given with its conserved first and last residue. D genes are given only for firm matches. Clone size, where shown, is once, few, many, or a class for clones that have expanded.

>NA|TRBV9|few|TRBJ2-2
CASSAHTGQTGELFF
TGTGCCAGCAGCGCTCACACAGGGCAAACCGGGGAGCTGTTTTTT
>NA|TRBV9|NA|TRBJ2-5
CASSDGTYQSETQYF
TGTGCCAGCAGCGACGGGACGTACCAAAGTGAGACCCAGTACTTC
>TRBD1|TRBV20-1|many|TRBJ2-7
CSANPDRVEQYF
TGCAGTGCTAACCCTGACAGGGTCGAGCAGTACTTC
>TRBD1|TRBV28|few|TRBJ2-7
CASSLYAGGSNEQYF
TGTGCCAGCAGTTTATATGCAGGGGGTAGCAACGAGCAGTACTTC
>NA|TRBV6-5|many|TRBJ2-1
CASSYDGDYNEQFF
TGTGCCAGCAGTTACGACGGGGACTACAATGAGCAGTTCTTC
>NA|TRBV11-1|few|TRBJ2-5
CASSREGETQYF
TGTGCCAGCAGCAGAGAGGGGGAGACCCAGTACTTC
>NA|TRBV5-6|once|TRBJ2-5
CASSSPPRGQHRRNQETQYF
TGTGCCAGCAGCTCCCCCCCGCGGGGACAGCACAGAAGAAACCAAGAGACCCAGTACTTC
>TRBD1|TRBV28|NA|TRBJ2-7
CASRRTGQIYEQYF
TGTGCCAGCAGGCGAACGGGACAGATCTACGAGCAGTACTTC
>TRBD2|TRBV12-3/TRBV12-4|few|TRBJ2-7
CASSHALGLALINSEQYF
TGTGCCAGCAGTCACGCCTTGGGACTAGCTCTAATCAATAGCGAGCAGTACTTC
>NA|TRBV5-6|NA|TRBJ2-7
CASSLRQGNYEQYF
TGTGCCAGCAGCTTGAGGCAGGGGAACTACGAGCAGTACTTC
>NA|TRBV12-3/TRBV12-4|few|TRBJ2-3
CASSLLRFVDTQYF
TGTGCCAGCAGTTTGCTTCGTTTCGTAGATACGCAGTATTTT
>TRBD2|TRBV4-2|NA|TRBJ2-1
CASSQESGLAAYNEQFF
TGTGCCAGCAGCCAAGAGTCCGGACTAGCGGCCTACAATGAGCAGTTCTTC
>NA|TRBV4-3|NA|TRBJ2-7
CASSHTEGREQYF
TGCGCCAGCAGCCACACTGAGGGTCGAGAGCAGTACTTC
>TRBD1|TRBV15|many|TRBJ2-3
CATSRTSGGGDTQYF
TGTGCCACCAGCAGGACCTCAGGGGGCGGGGATACGCAGTATTTT
>TRBD2|TRBV20-1|NA|TRBJ2-7
CSVTGLAGDEQYF
TGCAGCGTTACCGGACTAGCGGGAGACGAGCAGTACTTC
>NA|TRBV30|few|TRBJ1-5
CAWSRGAGNQPQHF
TGTGCCTGGAGTAGGGGGGCAGGCAATCAGCCCCAGCATTTT
>NA|TRBV6-2/TRBV6-3|NA|TRBJ2-4
CASSYVGTQANIQYF
TGTGCCAGCAGTTACGTCGGGACCCAAGCGAACATTCAGTACTTC
>NA|TRBV3-1|NA|TRBJ2-5
CASSQVGLRKETQYF
TGTGCCAGCAGCCAAGTGGGACTTCGCAAAGAGACCCAGTACTTC
>NA|TRBV7-2|NA|TRBJ2-7
CASSRNPGGSYEQYF
TGTGCCAGCAGCCGCAATCCAGGGGGGTCCTACGAGCAGTACTTC
>NA|TRBV7-9|few|TRBJ2-3
CASSREGDTQYF
TGTGCCAGCAGCCGAGAGGGAGATACGCAGTATTTT
>NA|TRBV7-2|NA|TRBJ1-5
CASSLAWGRGQPQHF
TGTGCCAGCAGCTTAGCATGGGGAAGGGGTCAGCCCCAGCATTTT
>NA|TRBV5-1|NA|TRBJ2-1
CASSLDAAPFDEQFF
TGCGCCAGCAGCTTGGATGCGGCCCCTTTTGATGAGCAGTTCTTC
>TRBD2|TRBV11-2|NA|TRBJ2-4
CASSHQGLADWAKNIQYF
TGTGCCAGCAGCCATCAGGGACTAGCGGATTGGGCCAAAAACATTCAGTACTTC
>TRBD1|TRBV12-3/TRBV12-4|many|TRBJ2-5
CASSVGQLAETQYF
TGTGCCAGCAGTGTGGGACAGCTCGCGGAGACCCAGTACTTC
>NA|TRBV4-3|NA|TRBJ2-2
CASSQFRGGTGELFF
TGCGCCAGCAGCCAGTTTAGGGGAGGAACCGGGGAGCTGTTTTTT
>NA|TRBV3-1|NA|TRBJ2-1
CASSQDLGRGSYNEQFF
TGTGCCAGCAGCCAAGATCTCGGCAGGGGCTCCTACAATGAGCAGTTCTTC
>NA|TRBV7-2|NA|TRBJ2-7
CASRFRIGYEQYF
TGTGCCAGCAGATTCCGTATCGGTTACGAGCAGTACTTC
>NA|TRBV5-1|NA|TRBJ2-5
CASSLMWRGTRETQYF
TGCGCCAGCAGCTTGATGTGGCGGGGGACACGAGAGACCCAGTACTTC
>TRBD2|TRBV4-3|few|TRBJ2-5
CASSQGSGREETQYF
TGCGCCAGCAGCCAAGGGTCAGGGAGGGAAGAGACCCAGTACTTC
>TRBD1|TRBV9|NA|TRBJ2-3
CASSVVGQGDTQYF
TGTGCCAGCAGCGTAGTGGGACAGGGAGATACGCAGTATTTT
>TRBD2|TRBV28|NA|TRBJ2-4
CASSLKREPSLAKNIQYF
TGTGCCAGCAGTTTAAAGCGGGAGCCCTCACTAGCCAAAAACATTCAGTACTTC
>TRBD2|TRBV6-2/TRBV6-3|NA|TRBJ2-1
CASSYFSLSGGFYNEQFF
TGTGCCAGCAGTTACTTCTCCCTTAGCGGGGGGTTCTACAATGAGCAGTTCTTC
>NA|TRBV28|few|TRBJ2-7
CASSAPGQWGYEQYF
TGTGCCAGCAGTGCGCCCGGACAATGGGGTTACGAGCAGTACTTC
>NA|TRBV7-9|NA|TRBJ2-7
CASSPGLKYEQYF
TGTGCCAGCAGCCCGGGACTTAAATACGAGCAGTACTTC
>TRBD2|TRBV29-1|few|TRBJ2-5
CSVSGTSVQETQYF
TGCAGCGTATCCGGGACTAGCGTACAAGAGACCCAGTACTTC
>NA|TRBV20-1|few|TRBJ1-5
CSARESGDQPQHF
TGCAGTGCTAGAGAATCGGGGGATCAGCCCCAGCATTTT